This T cell receptor beta chain originates from a study of identical twins. All of the donors were Caucasians in good health. About this clonotype: The antigen is unknown.

cDNA molecules carried unique molecular identifiers, and template switching added a universal primer site. TCRdb analysed the 5' RACE reads with MiXCR anew, one entry per CDR3 protein. This table holds about 460,000 distinct CDR3 sequences, 13% to 15% found once. The CDR3 runs to 15 residues. The trim removed 0 bases at V and 8 bases at J, leaving 5 bases unmatched. CDR1 and CDR2 from the germline V gene are SGHRS and YFSETQ. Overall study results and limits: Conclusions rested on cross-sectional statistics rather than following the same donors. Abundant cord blood beta clonotypes carried fewer insertions; memory repertoires showed none.

A further study also used this sample, focusing on yellow fever vaccine responses in identical twins.

This receptor was obtained from a woman between 18 and 29 years old in good health. Sequenced: CD4+ T cells sorted from blood. The chain carries TRBV5-1 and TRBJ1-4; the match to TRBD1 covers 9 bases. The CDR3 spells CASSLETGGLEKLFF. The CDR3 DNA follows: TGCGCCAGCAGCTTGGAGACAGGGGGTTTAGAAAAACTGTTTTTT.